These 23 T cell receptor beta chains share one sample of origin, sequenced in a study of shared clonotypes between healthy human individuals. Profiling relied on immunoSEQ multiplex PCR, and the TCRdb table lists in-frame clones only, not all of them. The table lists about 2.4 million clones, 93% of them singletons. Sample: naive CD4+ T cells from PBMCs. Regarding subset: CD45RA+ positively selected. The receptors stem from a man aged 18 to 30 in good health. Some clones in this sample may be carry-over from other donors' samples.

This chain joins TRBV6-1 and TRBJ1-6; D is undetermined. The CDR3 spans 16 residues. Germline V lookup: CDR1 MNHNS, CDR2 SASEGT. The ends were cut back, 4 bases at V and 9 bases at J, with 19 bases in the middle. The CDR3 reads CASSATDARLGSPLHF. Written as DNA, the CDR3 is TGTGCCAGCAGTGCGACGGATGCCCGGCTGGGTTCACCCCTCCACTTT.

The chain combines TRBV19 with TRBJ2-2; 8 bases fit TRBD2. Losses at the gene ends were 11 bases for V and 8 bases for J; bases not matched to a gene: 13. There are 14 residues in the CDR3. Germline V lookup: CDR1 LNHDA, CDR2 SQIVND (reference sequence). The CDR3 region has the DNA TGTGCCTGCACTCGACTAGCGACCGGTGGGGAGCTGTTTTTT. Translation gives CACTRLATGGELFF.

The chain links TRBV28 to TRBJ1-2, with unresolved D. The length of the CDR3 is 13 residues. The germline V and J ends were trimmed by 7 bases and 3 bases, with 12 bases remaining between them. CDR1 MDHEN and CDR2 SYDVKM come from the germline V gene. The CDR3: CASTISRDYGYTF. CDR3 bases: TGTGCCAGCACTATCAGCAGAGACTATGGCTACACCTTC.

The count of this clone is one. The chain carries TRBV13 and TRBJ2-7; TRBD1 is a possible D gene (6 bases). This CDR3 spans 14 amino acids. From germline, CDR1 is PRHDT and CDR2 FYEKMQ (reference sequence). V gave up 7 bases and J gave up 4 bases, with 17 bases separating them. DNA of the CDR3: TGTGCCAGCACCCGGTCAGGGGAGCCGTACGAGCAGTACTTC. Translating it yields CASTRSGEPYEQYF.

V is TRBV29-1 and J is TRBJ2-7, with 7 bases identical to TRBD1. The CDR3 has 14 amino acids. Trimming at V came to 3 bases and at J to 2 bases, leaving 7 bases not matched to a gene. Germline V lookup: CDR1 SQVTM, CDR2 ANQGSEA. CDR3 in DNA: TGCAGCGTTGATAGGGGGCAGGGGGCCTACGAGCAGTACTTC. Amino acid sequence: CSVDRGQGAYEQYF.

This chain uses TRBV29-1 with TRBJ1-2; TRBD1 matches 7 bases. Per the germline V gene, CDR1 is SQVTM and CDR2 is ANQGSEA. The CDR3 covers 12 residues. Unmatched junction bases numbered 5, after V lost 6 bases and J lost 4 bases. CDR3 bases: TGCAGCGTCTATGGACAGGTCTATGGCTACACCTTC. Protein product: CSVYGQVYGYTF. Full variable domain (outside the CDR3, taken from reference TRBV29-1 and TRBJ1-2): SAVISQKPSRDICQRGTSLTIQCQVDSQVTMMFWYRQQPGQSLTLIATANQGSEATYESGFVIDKFPISRPNLTFSTLTVSNMSPEDSSIYLCSVYGQVYGYTFGSGTRLTVV.

The V call is TRBV28, the J call TRBJ1-1; no clear D. The CDR3 is 13 amino acids. V lost 8 bases to trimming and J lost 1 base, with 11 bases between them. Per the germline V gene, CDR1 is MDHEN and CDR2 is SYDVKM. For the CDR3, the DNA is TGTGCCAGCGCCGGCACAGCGAACACTGAAGCTTTCTTT. Its protein is CASAGTANTEAFF.

The chain uses TRBV5-5 and TRBJ2-5; D gene uncertain. The V and J ends lost 4 bases and 1 base respectively, with 17 bases between them. CDR3 size: 16 residues. The germline V gene has CDR1 SGHKS and CDR2 YYEKEE (reference sequence). The DNA of the CDR3 is TGTGCCAGCAGCCTGAGACACGGAAATATCCAAGAGACCCAGTACTTC. This encodes CASSLRHGNIQETQYF.

This chain connects TRBV5-4 to TRBJ1-1; D gene ambiguous. V lost 3 bases and J 3 bases, leaving 21 bases between the germline ends. Germline V gives CDR1 SGHNT, CDR2 YYREEE (reference sequence). This CDR3 has 17 residues. In DNA, the CDR3 is TGTGCCAGCAGCTCCATCTGGGGAGAATCGAGAGACACTGAAGCTTTCTTT. Translating gives CASSSIWGESRDTEAFF.

The J gene is TRBJ1-4, the V gene TRBV7-9, with D uncertain. CDR1 is SEHNR and CDR2 is FQNEAQ in the germline V gene (reference sequence). This CDR3 is built from 16 residues. V shed 1 base and J shed 8 bases, with 17 bases lying between them. DNA for the CDR3: TGTGCCAGCAGCTTAGTCAGTTGGGCCCGAGGGGAAAAACTGTTTTTT. The encoded protein is CASSLVSWARGEKLFF.

The gene calls are TRBV7-6 and TRBJ2-7, with TRBD2 matching over 9 bases. CDR3 length: 16 residues. The germline V gene has CDR1 SGHVS and CDR2 FNYEAQ. V lost 5 bases and J lost 1; bases outside the gene matches: 9. The CDR3 region has the DNA TGTGCCAGCAGCAATCGACTAGCGGATACTTCCTACGAGCAGTACTTC. Translating gives CASSNRLADTSYEQYF.

The chain has TRBV5-1 and TRBJ2-1, with TRBD2 matching 13 bases. The junction had 4 bases not matched to a gene; V was cut back by 4 bases and J by 6 bases. Germline loops: CDR1 SGHRS, CDR2 YFSETQ. The CDR3 has 15 amino acids. CDR3: CASSPGLAGFNEQFF. The DNA of the CDR3 is TGCGCCAGCAGCCCGGGACTAGCGGGGTTCAATGAGCAGTTCTTC.

The chain couples TRBV30 to TRBJ1-5; TRBD1 is a possible D gene (5 bases). The germline gives CDR1 GTSNPN, CDR2 SVGIG (reference sequence). Trimming took off 8 bases at V and 1 base at J, with 12 bases between the two ends. This CDR3 contains 13 residues. The CDR3 loop reads CAGHRDSNQPQHF. As DNA, the CDR3 is TGTGCCGGCCACCGGGACAGCAATCAGCCCCAGCATTTT.

This chain joins TRBV19 and TRBJ1-2; 12 bases match TRBD1. CDR3 length: 19 amino acids. The trim removed 3 bases at V and 1 base at J, leaving 12 bases unmatched. The germline V gene has CDR1 LNHDA and CDR2 SQIVND (reference sequence). The CDR3 loop is CASSMQPGQGARINYGYTF. The CDR3 DNA is TGTGCCAGTAGTATGCAACCGGGACAGGGGGCGAGGATTAACTATGGCTACACCTTC.

J is TRBJ1-4 and V is TRBV6-5; TRBD1 matches 7 bases. This CDR3 has 14 amino acids. Germline V CDR1 and CDR2: MNHEY, SVGAGI. V lost 2 bases, J lost 8 bases, and 5 bases stayed unmatched. The CDR3 DNA follows: TGTGCCAGCAGTTACCGCAGGGGGGCGGAAAAACTGTTTTTT. Translation gives CASSYRRGAEKLFF.

The chain carries TRBV7-3 and TRBJ2-1, with a weak D call TRBD2 (7 bases). The V gene's germline CDR1 is SGHTA and CDR2 FQGTGA. V was cut by 4 bases and J by 8 bases, with 12 bases left in between. The CDR3 spans 13 residues. The CDR3: CASSSSGGYEQFF. CDR3 bases: TGTGCCAGCAGCTCCTCGGGGGGCTATGAGCAGTTCTTC. The whole variable domain, filled in from reference TRBV7-3 and TRBJ2-1, reads GAGVSQTPSNKVTEKGKYVELRCDPISGHTALYWYRQSLGQGPEFLIYFQGTGAADDSGLPNDRFFAVRPEGSVSTLKIQRTERGDSAVYLCASSSSGGYEQFFGPGTRLTVL.

V is TRBV7-3 and J is TRBJ2-1; 11 nucleotides agree with TRBD2. Germline V gives CDR1 SGHTA, CDR2 FQGTGA. J gave up 5 bases and V 2 bases, and 5 bases lay outside the gene matches. The CDR3 has 16 residues. The DNA for the CDR3 is TGTGCCAGCAGCTTATTAGCGGGAGGGGGACACAATGAGCAGTTCTTC. Translated, it gives CASSLLAGGGHNEQFF. The variable domain in full, with the rest retrieved from reference TRBV7-3 and TRBJ2-1, is GAGVSQTPSNKVTEKGKYVELRCDPISGHTALYWYRQSLGQGPEFLIYFQGTGAADDSGLPNDRFFAVRPEGSVSTLKIQRTERGDSAVYLCASSLLAGGGHNEQFFGPGTRLTVL.

J is TRBJ1-3 and V is TRBV5-1; 8 bases agree with TRBD1. CDR1 SGHRS and CDR2 YFSETQ come from the germline V gene. V lost 4 bases and J lost 2; bases outside the gene matches: 5. This CDR3 is 15 amino acids long. The CDR3 nucleotides are TGCGCCAGCAGCGCCGAGACAGGGGCTGGAAACACCATATATTTT. Translation: CASSAETGAGNTIYF. Based on the CDR3 plus reference TRBV5-1 and TRBJ1-3, the full variable domain is KAGVTQTPRYLIKTRGQQVTLSCSPISGHRSVSWYQQTPGQGLQFLFEYFSETQRNKGNFPGRFSGRQFSNSRSEMNVSTLELGDSALYLCASSAETGAGNTIYFGEGSWLTVV.

This clone was detected only once. V is TRBV2 and J is TRBJ1-1, with no clear D. V lost 3 bases and J 5 bases, leaving 13 bases between the germline ends. The V gene's germline CDR1 is SNHLY and CDR2 FYNNEI. The CDR3 sequence is 14 residues long. CDR3 nucleotides: TGTGCCAGCAGTGATGAGGGTGGTTATACTGAAGCTTTCTTT. It codes for CASSDEGGYTEAFF.

With respect to this clone: The identical CDR3 is also encoded by other nucleotide sequences in the sample. The chain is built from TRBV18 and TRBJ2-5; D is unresolved. Germline V CDR1 and CDR2: KGHSH, LQKENI. Trimming removed 3 bases from V and 3 bases from J, with 5 bases in between. This CDR3 is 12 amino acids long. CDR3: CASSPVEETQYF. The DNA for the CDR3 is TGTGCCAGCTCACCGGTAGAAGAGACCCAGTACTTC.

The chain carries TRBV19 and TRBJ2-5; 11 bases fit TRBD2. The V gene's germline CDR1 is LNHDA and CDR2 SQIVND (reference sequence). The V gene end was trimmed by 8 bases and the J gene end by 5 bases; junction bases not matched to a gene: 13. The CDR3 is 16 residues long. The CDR3 is CASARGVAGGIETQYF. The CDR3 bases are TGTGCCAGTGCCCGGGGGGTAGCGGGAGGGATCGAGACCCAGTACTTC.

V usage is TRBV7-3 and J usage is TRBJ1-2; the D is unclear. Germline V gene sequence: CDR1 SGHTA, CDR2 FQGTGA. This CDR3 has 13 residues. The V and J ends lost 2 bases and 9 bases respectively, with 13 bases between them. The CDR3 is CASSLGPSGSYTF. CDR3 nucleotide sequence: TGTGCCAGCAGCTTAGGGCCTTCCGGGAGCTACACCTTC. The whole variable domain, filled in from reference TRBV7-3 and TRBJ1-2, reads GAGVSQTPSNKVTEKGKYVELRCDPISGHTALYWYRQSLGQGPEFLIYFQGTGAADDSGLPNDRFFAVRPEGSVSTLKIQRTERGDSAVYLCASSLGPSGSYTFGSGTRLTVV.

V and J are TRBV28 and TRBJ2-1; 7 bases are shared with TRBD1. CDR1 is MDHEN and CDR2 is SYDVKM in the germline V gene. Trimming cost V 6 bases and J 2 bases; bases outside gene matches: 10. The CDR3 consists of 16 residues. DNA for the CDR3: TGTGCCAGCAGATCCCTCACAGGGGAAGCCTACAATGAGCAGTTCTTC. Translation: CASRSLTGEAYNEQFF.